This T cell receptor beta chain was captured by sequencing in a study of patients and donors after allogeneic stem cell transplantation. TCRdb processed the RT-PCR reads anew with MiXCR; each CDR3 protein has one entry. The sample holds about 200,000 distinct CDR3 sequences, less than 50% seen once. The CDR3 has 15 amino acids. The V segment lost 5 bases and the J segment 4 bases; nucleotides outside the gene matches: 7. Germline CDR1 is MNHEY and CDR2 is SMNVEV (reference sequence). Sequencing was performed on blood, either unsorted or a sorted T cell fraction (not recorded which). This chain uses TRBV27 with TRBJ1-2; TRBD1 matches 10 bases. The sequence was collected from a human donor who was either an allogeneic HSCT recipient or a stem cell or donor lymphocyte infusion donor (not recorded which). It is not recorded whose cells these are; they may come from a transplant donor. This chain's CDR3 is CASSPTGTGAYGYTF. The CDR3 region has the DNA TGTGCCAGCAGTCCGACCGGGACAGGGGCCTATGGCTACACCTTC.